A selection of T cell receptor beta chains follows, all from one sample in a study of blood T cell repertoires in COVID-19. Sequenced by immunoSEQ multiplex PCR; TCRdb stores in-frame clones only, minus some. The sample lists roughly 100,000 clones; 70% to 90% were seen once. Sequenced material: peripheral blood. The receptors shown here come from a woman aged 55-70 years with acute or convalescent COVID-19. Each CDR3 is given with its conserved first and last residue. Fields, in order: J gene, V gene, D gene, clone size, CDR3 DNA, CDR3 protein. D genes are given only for firm matches. Only part of the rows carry a size: once, few, many, or a class if the clone is expanded.

TRBJ1-5 TRBV24-1 TRBD1 - TGTGCCACCTCGTCAGGGGGCAGGCAGCCCCAGCATTTT CATSSGGRQPQHF
TRBJ1-4 TRBV6-5 - - TGTGCCAGCACTCTAGAGCATAATGAAAAACTGTTTTTT CASTLEHNEKLFF
TRBJ2-1 TRBV6-2/TRBV6-3 - - TGTGCCAGCAGTTACGGCCGTGGTACCTACAATGAGCAGTTCTTC CASSYGRGTYNEQFF
TRBJ2-2 TRBV5-1 TRBD2 - TGCGCCAGCAGCTTGGTCAACGGGGGGACCGGGGAGCTGTTTTTT CASSLVNGGTGELFF
TRBJ1-1 TRBV3-1/TRBV3-2 - once TGTGCCAGCAGCCAAGTTGAGGGAGAGACTGAAGCTTTCTTT CASSQVEGETEAFF
TRBJ1-2 TRBV11-2 - - TGTGCCAGCAGCTTTGGCCGTGGCTACACCTTC CASSFGRGYTF
TRBJ2-7 TRBV2 - - TGTGCCAGCAGTGAAAATGAGAACGACGAGCAGTACTTC CASSENENDEQYF
TRBJ2-7 TRBV28 TRBD1 - TGTGCCAGCAGTTCTCCCGGGACAGGGCACGACGAGCAGTACTTC CASSSPGTGHDEQYF
TRBJ2-5 TRBV7-6 - - TGTGCCAGCAGCTTAGCGCCCCGGACTTCTAATCAAGAGACCCAGTACTTC CASSLAPRTSNQETQYF
TRBJ1-6 TRBV4-2 TRBD1 few TGTGCCAGCAGCCAAGAACCGGACAGGGGAAACTCACCCCTCCACTTT CASSQEPDRGNSPLHF
TRBJ1-1 TRBV2 TRBD1 - TGTGCCAGCAGCGGACAGGGGGCCGCTGAAGCTTTCTTT CASSGQGAAEAFF
TRBJ1-4 TRBV18 TRBD1 - TGTGCCAGCTCACCAATAAACAGGGGAGGTGAAAAACTGTTTTTT CASSPINRGGEKLFF
TRBJ2-1 TRBV30 - once TGTGCCTGGAGTCCGATAGGGGACTCCTACAATGAGCAGTTCTTC CAWSPIGDSYNEQFF
TRBJ2-3 TRBV10-1 - - TGCGCCAGCAAGGGAACGGACAGATCAGATACGCAGTATTTT CASKGTDRSDTQYF
TRBJ1-5 TRBV2 - - TGTGCCAGCGGCAAGGAGGGCGGGTCCCAGCATTTT CASGKEGGSQHF
TRBJ2-2 TRBV2 - - TGTGCCAGCAAAGGGGGGGTTACGAACACCGGGGAGCTGTTTTTT CASKGGVTNTGELFF
TRBJ2-1 TRBV19 TRBD2 - TGTGCCAGTACTCGTAGCGGGAGGGGCAATGAGCAGTTCTTC CASTRSGRGNEQFF
TRBJ2-3 TRBV29-1 - - TGCACCACGGCGCAGGGAACAGATACGCAGTATTTT CTTAQGTDTQYF
TRBJ1-2 TRBV6-6 - - TGTGCCAGCAGTTCGCCGACAGGAGTAACTAACTATGGCTACACCTTC CASSSPTGVTNYGYTF
TRBJ1-2 TRBV6-1 - - TGTGCCAGCAGTGAAGTAAACAGGGATGGCTACACCTTC CASSEVNRDGYTF
TRBJ1-1 TRBV6-5 TRBD1 - TGTGCCAGCAGTTACTGGGGACAGGGGGAAACTGAAGCTTTCTTT CASSYWGQGETEAFF
TRBJ1-5 TRBV10-3 - - TGTGCCACCCATGGACAGCTCAATCAGCCCCAGCATTTT CATHGQLNQPQHF
TRBJ2-1 TRBV7-9 TRBD1 - TGTGCCAGCAGCTTACCGGGACAGACCTACAATGAGCAGTTCTTC CASSLPGQTYNEQFF
TRBJ2-5 TRBV10-3 - - TGTGCCATCAGTGATCAACAGGGCGAAGAGACCCAGTACTTC CAISDQQGEETQYF
TRBJ1-2 TRBV3-1/TRBV3-2 - - TGTGCCAGCAGCCCCATCGCCAGGGAAAGCGGCTACACCTTC CASSPIARESGYTF
TRBJ2-3 TRBV28 TRBD1 - TGTGCCAGCAGTTTGGGGACAGGGGGATTCGATACGCAGTATTTT CASSLGTGGFDTQYF
TRBJ2-3 TRBV7-2 - - TGTGCCAGCAGCTTAGTTTGGGCGGGCTCTGGGGTAGATACGCAGTATTTT CASSLVWAGSGVDTQYF
TRBJ1-1 TRBV19 TRBD1 - TGTGCCAGTAGGAGTACAGGGGGCAGGACTGAAGCTTTCTTT CASRSTGGRTEAFF
TRBJ1-5 TRBV2 - - TGTGCCAGCAGTGCAGCCAATAGCAATCAGCCCCAGCATTTT CASSAANSNQPQHF
TRBJ2-6 TRBV28 TRBD2 - TGTGCCAGCAGTTTAGGTCTAGCGGGAGGGCCTGGGGCCAACGTCCTGACTTTC CASSLGLAGGPGANVLTF
TRBJ2-5 TRBV6-6 - - TGTGCCAGCAGCCCAGGGGATCGTTTGCAAGAGACCCAGTACTTC CASSPGDRLQETQYF
TRBJ1-6 TRBV12-5 TRBD1 - TGTGCTAGTGGACACTCGACAGGGACCTTCTATAATTCACCCCTCCACTTT CASGHSTGTFYNSPLHF
TRBJ2-2 TRBV18 - few TGTGCCAGCTCACAACAGGACACCGGGGAGCTGTTTTTT CASSQQDTGELFF
TRBJ1-3 TRBV20-1 - - TGCAGTGCTAGTCCGGCTGGAAACACCATATATTTT CSASPAGNTIYF
TRBJ1-3 TRBV4-1 - - TGCGCCAGCAGCCTGGGGGGAGGCCCCTCTGGAAACACCATATATTTT CASSLGGGPSGNTIYF
TRBJ2-2 TRBV18 TRBD2 - TGTGCCAGCTCCCCTAGCGGGACCACCGGGGAGCTGTTTTTT CASSPSGTTGELFF
TRBJ1-3 TRBV3-1/TRBV3-2 - - TGTGCCAGCAGCCAACTCGAGGGTGGAAACACCATATATTTT CASSQLEGGNTIYF
TRBJ1-2 TRBV30 TRBD1 few TGTGCCTGGAGTACCATAGGCAGGGGGAATCCCAACTATGGCTACACCTTC CAWSTIGRGNPNYGYTF
TRBJ2-1 TRBV11-2 - - TGTGCCAGCAGCCTGACCGGGTCCCGCAACAATGAGCAGTTCTTC CASSLTGSRNNEQFF
TRBJ1-6 TRBV3-1/TRBV3-2 - once TGTGCCAGCAGCCAATACCGGGTCCTCAATTATTCACCCCTCCACTTT CASSQYRVLNYSPLHF
TRBJ1-1 TRBV3-1/TRBV3-2 - - TGTGCCAGCAGTCCAGGGTACTACACTGAAGCTTTCTTT CASSPGYYTEAFF
TRBJ1-4 TRBV11-3 TRBD1 - TGTGCCAGCAGCTTAAGGGACAGGGGAGAAAAACTGTTTTTT CASSLRDRGEKLFF
TRBJ1-2 TRBV14 - - TGTGCCAGCAGCCAAGATCTGGAGGGAGGCTACACCTTC CASSQDLEGGYTF
TRBJ2-3 TRBV13 - - TGTGCCAGCAGCTTATGGGGGCGGACAGATACGCAGTATTTT CASSLWGRTDTQYF
TRBJ2-7 TRBV5-1 TRBD2 - TGCGCCAGCAGCCGGGACTACTACGAGCAGTACTTC CASSRDYYEQYF
TRBJ1-5 TRBV7-9 TRBD1 - TGTGCCAGCAGCCGCGAGACGACAGGGTATAGCAATCAGCCCCAGCATTTT CASSRETTGYSNQPQHF
TRBJ1-5 TRBV27 TRBD1 - TGTGCCAGCAGTCCAAGGACAGGGCCCGGCAATCAGCCCCAGCATTTT CASSPRTGPGNQPQHF
TRBJ1-1 TRBV18 - - TGTGCCAGCTCACCACTGGACACCCACATGAACACTGAAGCTTTCTTT CASSPLDTHMNTEAFF
TRBJ1-5 TRBV7-8 - - TGTGCCAGCAGCTTAGGGACAGATAGCAATCAGCCCCAGCATTTT CASSLGTDSNQPQHF
TRBJ1-2 TRBV7-3 TRBD1 - TGTGCCAGCAGCTCCGGACAGGGTGGCGGCTACACCTTC CASSSGQGGGYTF
TRBJ1-1 TRBV6-6 - - TGTGCCAGCAGTGAGGGCGGTCGGGGCACTGAAGCTTTCTTT CASSEGGRGTEAFF
TRBJ1-5 TRBV19 - - TGTGCCAGTAGCCAGCCCCTTGGGGGAGGAAGCAATCAGCCCCAGCATTTT CASSQPLGGGSNQPQHF
TRBJ2-3 TRBV13 TRBD2 - TGTGCCAGCAGCTCTCGGACTAGCGGCACAGATACGCAGTATTTT CASSSRTSGTDTQYF
TRBJ2-3 TRBV29-1 - - TGCAGCGTGGAACCGGGACACCGCGCAGATACGCAGTATTTT CSVEPGHRADTQYF